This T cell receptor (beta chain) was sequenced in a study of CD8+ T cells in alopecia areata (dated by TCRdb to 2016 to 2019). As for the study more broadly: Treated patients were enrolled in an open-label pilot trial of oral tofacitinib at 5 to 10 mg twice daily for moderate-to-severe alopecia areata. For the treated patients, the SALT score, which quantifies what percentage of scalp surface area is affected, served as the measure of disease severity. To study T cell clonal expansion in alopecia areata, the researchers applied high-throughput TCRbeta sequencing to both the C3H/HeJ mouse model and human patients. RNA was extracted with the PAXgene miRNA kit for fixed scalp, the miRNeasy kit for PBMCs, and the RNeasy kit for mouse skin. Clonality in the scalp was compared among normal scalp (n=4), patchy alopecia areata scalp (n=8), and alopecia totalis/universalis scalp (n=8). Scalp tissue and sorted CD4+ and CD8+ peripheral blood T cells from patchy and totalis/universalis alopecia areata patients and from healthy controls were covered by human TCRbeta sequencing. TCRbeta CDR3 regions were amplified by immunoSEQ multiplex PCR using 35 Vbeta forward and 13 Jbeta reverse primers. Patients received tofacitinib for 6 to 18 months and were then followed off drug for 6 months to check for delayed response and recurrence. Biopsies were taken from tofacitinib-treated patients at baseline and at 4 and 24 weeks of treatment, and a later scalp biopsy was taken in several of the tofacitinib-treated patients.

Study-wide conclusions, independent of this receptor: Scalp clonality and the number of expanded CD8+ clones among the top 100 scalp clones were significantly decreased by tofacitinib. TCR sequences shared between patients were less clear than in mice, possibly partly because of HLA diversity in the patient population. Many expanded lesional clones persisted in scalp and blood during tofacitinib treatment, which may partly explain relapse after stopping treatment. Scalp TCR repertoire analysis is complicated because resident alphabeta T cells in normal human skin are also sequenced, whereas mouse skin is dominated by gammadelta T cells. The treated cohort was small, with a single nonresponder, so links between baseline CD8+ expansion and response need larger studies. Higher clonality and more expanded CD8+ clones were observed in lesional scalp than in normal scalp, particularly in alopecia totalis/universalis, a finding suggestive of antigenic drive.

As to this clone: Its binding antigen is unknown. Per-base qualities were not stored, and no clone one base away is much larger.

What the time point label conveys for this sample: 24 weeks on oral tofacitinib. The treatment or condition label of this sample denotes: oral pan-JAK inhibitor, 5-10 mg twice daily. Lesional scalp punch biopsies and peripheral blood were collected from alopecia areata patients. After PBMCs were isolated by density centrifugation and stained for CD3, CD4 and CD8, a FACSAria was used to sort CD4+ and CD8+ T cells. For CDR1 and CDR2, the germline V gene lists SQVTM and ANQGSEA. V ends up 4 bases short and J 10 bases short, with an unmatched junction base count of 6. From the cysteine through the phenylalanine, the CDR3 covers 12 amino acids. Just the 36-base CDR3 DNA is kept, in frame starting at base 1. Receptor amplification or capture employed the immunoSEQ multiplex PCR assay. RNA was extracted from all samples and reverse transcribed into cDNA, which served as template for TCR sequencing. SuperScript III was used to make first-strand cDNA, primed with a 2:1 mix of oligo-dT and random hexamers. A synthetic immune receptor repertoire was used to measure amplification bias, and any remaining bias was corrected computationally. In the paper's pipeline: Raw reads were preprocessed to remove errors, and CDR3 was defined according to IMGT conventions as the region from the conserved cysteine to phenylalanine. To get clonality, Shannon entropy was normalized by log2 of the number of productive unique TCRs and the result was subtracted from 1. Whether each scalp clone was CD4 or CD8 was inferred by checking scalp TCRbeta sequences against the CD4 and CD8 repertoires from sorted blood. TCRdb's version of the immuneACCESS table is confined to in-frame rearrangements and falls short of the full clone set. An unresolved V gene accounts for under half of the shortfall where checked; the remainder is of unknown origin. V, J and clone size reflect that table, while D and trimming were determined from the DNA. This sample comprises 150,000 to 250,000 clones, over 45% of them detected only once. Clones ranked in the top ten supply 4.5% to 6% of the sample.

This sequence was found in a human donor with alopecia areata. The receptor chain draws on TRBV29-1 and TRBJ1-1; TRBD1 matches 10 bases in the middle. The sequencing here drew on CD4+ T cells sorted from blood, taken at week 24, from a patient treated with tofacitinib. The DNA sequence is TGCAGCGTTGGGGACAGGGGAAAGGCAGCTTTCTTT. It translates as CSVGDRGKAAFF.